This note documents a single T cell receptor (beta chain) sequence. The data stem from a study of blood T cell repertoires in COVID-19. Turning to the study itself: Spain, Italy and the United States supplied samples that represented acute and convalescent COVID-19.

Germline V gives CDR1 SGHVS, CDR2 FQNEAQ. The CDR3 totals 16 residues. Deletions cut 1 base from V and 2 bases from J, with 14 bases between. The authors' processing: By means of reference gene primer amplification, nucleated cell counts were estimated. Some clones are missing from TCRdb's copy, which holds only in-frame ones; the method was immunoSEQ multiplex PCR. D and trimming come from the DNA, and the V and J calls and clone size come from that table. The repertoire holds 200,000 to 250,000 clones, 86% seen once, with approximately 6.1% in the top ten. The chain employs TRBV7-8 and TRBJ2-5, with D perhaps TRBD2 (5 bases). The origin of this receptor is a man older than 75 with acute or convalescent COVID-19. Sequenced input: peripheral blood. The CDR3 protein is CASSLGTLGIQETQYF. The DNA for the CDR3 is TGTGCCAGCAGCTTAGGGACTCTGGGGATACAAGAGACCCAGTACTTC.